This T cell receptor (beta chain) was recovered during a study of blood T cell repertoires in COVID-19. Study summary: Some COVID-19 samples were acute and others convalescent; all came from the United States, Italy and Spain.

Germline CDR1 reads LNHDA; CDR2 reads SQIVND (reference sequence). J lost 7 bases, V lost 7 bases, and 13 bases had no gene match. The CDR3 runs to 15 residues. Original analysis: Amplification from reference gene primers served as the basis for estimated nucleated cell counts. The method was immunoSEQ multiplex PCR; TCRdb's version includes in-frame clones alone and lacks a portion of them. Clone size and the V and J calls come from that table; the DNA yielded D and trimming. This sample yields under 300,000 clones, of which around 86% are seen a single time; less than 4.5% belongs to the top ten. This receptor was taken from a man younger than 30 with active or convalescent COVID-19. This rearrangement joins TRBV19 to TRBJ1-3; TRBD1 agrees at 7 bases. The specimen sequenced was peripheral blood. The CDR3 region has the DNA TGTGCCAGTAAAAAGGGGGCTGATCTTCGGAACACCATATATTTT. This codes for CASKKGADLRNTIYF.